This T cell receptor beta chain was recovered during a study of blood T cells in healthy people across ages. Primers used in a second PCR of roughly 6 to 12 cycles were a sample-barcoded 5' primer and a J-beta primer mix. TCRdb reprocessed the 5' RACE reads via MiXCR and lists one record per CDR3 protein. The data contain roughly 1.5 million distinct CDR3 sequences, 42% of them seen just once; the ten biggest clones take up less than 5%. This clonotype was seen only a few times. Germline V gene lookup returns CDR1 MNHNY and CDR2 SVGAGI (reference sequence). The CDR3 spans 15 residues. V lost 6 bases and J 1 base, leaving 15 bases between the germline ends. Researchers report isolating at least 6.5 million PBMCs per sample.

The sequencing sample was made of blood. The chain employs TRBV6-6 and TRBJ1-1; D is undetermined. This receptor was taken from a woman aged 18-29 years in good health. CDR3 coding DNA: TGTGCCAGCAGGGGTCCGGGAGGTCCGAACACTGAAGCTTTCTTT. The encoded protein is CASRGPGGPNTEAFF.